This T cell receptor beta chain originates from a study of blood T cell repertoires in COVID-19. Study details: The samples span acute and convalescent COVID-19 from the United States, Italy and Spain. PBMCs, B-cell-depleted T cells, or T cells provided the cDNA or gDNA that made up the material.

This CDR3 has 18 amino acids. Looked up from germline, CDR1 is KGHSH and CDR2 is LQKENI. V gave up 0 bases and J gave up 1 base, with 18 bases separating them. How the authors handled the data: Estimation of nucleated cell counts relied on the amplification of reference gene primers. Here immunoSEQ multiplex PCR was the method, and the copy in TCRdb shows in-frame clones only, minus some. V, J and clone size derive from that table, while D and trimming were established from the DNA sequence. The top ten hold less than 2% of the sample, which has around 140,000 clones, about 91% seen once. Sequencing was done on a sample of peripheral blood. The TCR sequence derives from a woman in her fifties or sixties with acute or convalescent COVID-19. The chain joins TRBV18 to TRBJ1-1, with D possibly matching TRBD1 (6 bases). CDR3 region: CASSPPQTGFMENTEAFF. The CDR3 coding sequence is TGTGCCAGCTCACCACCTCAGACAGGATTTATGGAGAACACTGAAGCTTTCTTT.